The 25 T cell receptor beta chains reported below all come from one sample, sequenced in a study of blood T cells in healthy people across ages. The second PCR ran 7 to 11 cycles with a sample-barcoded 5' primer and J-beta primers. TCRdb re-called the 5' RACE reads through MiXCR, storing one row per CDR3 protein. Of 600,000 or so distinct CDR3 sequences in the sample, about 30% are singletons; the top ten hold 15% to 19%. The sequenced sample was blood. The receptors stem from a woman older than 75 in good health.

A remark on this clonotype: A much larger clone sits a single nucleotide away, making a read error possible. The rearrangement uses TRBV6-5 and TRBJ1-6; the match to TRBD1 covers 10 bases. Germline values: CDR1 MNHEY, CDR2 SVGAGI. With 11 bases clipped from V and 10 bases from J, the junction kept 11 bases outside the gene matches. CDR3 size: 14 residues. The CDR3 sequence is CAGTQGQGGSPLHF. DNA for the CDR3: TGTGCCGGCACCCAAGGACAGGGGGGATCACCCCTCCACTTT.

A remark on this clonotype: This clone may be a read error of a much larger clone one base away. Here the CDR3 DNA reads TGCGCCAACAGCTTGGACAGTACGAACACCGGGGAGCTGTTTTTT. This translates into CANSLDSTNTGELFF. The gene calls are TRBV5-1 and TRBJ2-2; tentative D call: TRBD1 (6 bases). This CDR3 contains 15 residues. The V gene's germline CDR1 is SGHRS and CDR2 YFSETQ.

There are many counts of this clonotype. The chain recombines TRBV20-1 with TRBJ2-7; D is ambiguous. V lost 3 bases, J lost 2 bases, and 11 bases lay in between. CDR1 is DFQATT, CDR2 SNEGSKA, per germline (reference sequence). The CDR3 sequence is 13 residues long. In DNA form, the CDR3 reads TGCAGTGCTAGTCAAGGGTTCCCCTACGAGCAGTACTTC. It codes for CSASQGFPYEQYF.

CDR3 sequence reads: CASSFAGAGELFF. CDR3 nucleotides: TGTGCCAGCAGTTTCGCCGGGGCCGGGGAGCTGTTTTTT. The rearrangement links TRBV12-3 or TRBV12-4 to TRBJ2-2; TRBD2 is a possible D gene (5 bases). V lost 3 bases, J lost 6 bases, and 8 bases lay in between. The CDR3 covers 13 residues.

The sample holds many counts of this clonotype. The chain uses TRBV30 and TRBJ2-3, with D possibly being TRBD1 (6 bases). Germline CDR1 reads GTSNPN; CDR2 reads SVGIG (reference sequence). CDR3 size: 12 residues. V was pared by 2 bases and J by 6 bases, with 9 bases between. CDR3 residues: CAWSRQDDTQYF. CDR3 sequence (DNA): TGTGCCTGGAGTCGACAGGACGATACGCAGTATTTT. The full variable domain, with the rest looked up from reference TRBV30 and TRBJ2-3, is SQTIHQWPATLVQPVGSPLSLECTVEGTSNPNLYWYRQAAGRGLQLLFYSVGIGQISSEVPQNLSASRPQDRQFILSSKKLLLSDSGFYLCAWSRQDDTQYFGPGTRLTVL.

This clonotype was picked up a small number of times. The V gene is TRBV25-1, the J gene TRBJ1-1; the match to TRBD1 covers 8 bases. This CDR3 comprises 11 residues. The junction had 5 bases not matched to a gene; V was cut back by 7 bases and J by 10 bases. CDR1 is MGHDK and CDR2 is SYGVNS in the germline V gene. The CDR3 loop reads CASIHRGGAFF. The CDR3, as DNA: TGTGCCAGCATCCACAGGGGGGGAGCTTTCTTT.

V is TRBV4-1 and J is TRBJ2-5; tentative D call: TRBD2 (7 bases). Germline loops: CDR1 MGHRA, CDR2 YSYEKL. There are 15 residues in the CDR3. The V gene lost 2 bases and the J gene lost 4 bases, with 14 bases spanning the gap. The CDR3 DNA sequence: TGCGCCAGCAGCCAAACCTCGGGGGGCCTAGAGACCCAGTACTTC. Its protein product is CASSQTSGGLETQYF.

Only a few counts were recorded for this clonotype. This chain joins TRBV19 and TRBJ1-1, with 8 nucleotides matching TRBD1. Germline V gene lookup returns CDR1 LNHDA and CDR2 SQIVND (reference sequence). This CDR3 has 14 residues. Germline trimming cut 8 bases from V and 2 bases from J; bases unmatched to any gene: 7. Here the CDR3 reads CASQTGGGNTEAFF. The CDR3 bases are TGTGCCAGTCAAACAGGGGGGGGAAACACTGAAGCTTTCTTT.

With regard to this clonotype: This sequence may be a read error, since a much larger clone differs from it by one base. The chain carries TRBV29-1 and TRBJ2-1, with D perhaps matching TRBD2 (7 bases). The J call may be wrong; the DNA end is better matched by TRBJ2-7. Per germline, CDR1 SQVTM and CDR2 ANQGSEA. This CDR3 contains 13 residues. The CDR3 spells CSVVFRGDNEQYF. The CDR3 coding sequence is TGCAGCGTTGTATTCCGGGGGGACAATGAGCAGTACTTC.

CDR3 sequence: CASSLEGQVAFF. The CDR3 DNA follows: TGTGCCAGCAGCTTAGAGGGACAGGTCGCTTTCTTT. The chain links TRBV7-9 to TRBJ1-1; 8 nucleotides align to TRBD1. CDR3 length: 12 residues. Unmatched junction bases numbered 3, after V lost 1 base and J lost 11 bases. Germline CDR1 SEHNR, CDR2 FQNEAQ (reference sequence).

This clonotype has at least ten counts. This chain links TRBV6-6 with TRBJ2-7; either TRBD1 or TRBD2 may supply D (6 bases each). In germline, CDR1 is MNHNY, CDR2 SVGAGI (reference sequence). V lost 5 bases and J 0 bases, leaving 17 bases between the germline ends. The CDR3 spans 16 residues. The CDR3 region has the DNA TGTGCCAGCAGTCTCTTGGAGGGGGGCCTCTCCTACGAGCAGTACTTC. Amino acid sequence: CASSLLEGGLSYEQYF.

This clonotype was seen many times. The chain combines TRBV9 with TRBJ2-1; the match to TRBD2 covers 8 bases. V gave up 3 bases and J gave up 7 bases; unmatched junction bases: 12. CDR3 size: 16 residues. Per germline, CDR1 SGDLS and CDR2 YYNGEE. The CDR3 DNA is TGTGCCAGCAGCGGAGTTTGGAGCGGGGGTAGAAATGAGCAGTTCTTC. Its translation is CASSGVWSGGRNEQFF.

The CDR3 here is CASSPRDFADTQYF. CDR3 bases: TGTGCCAGCAGCCCCCGGGACTTTGCAGATACGCAGTATTTT. This chain connects TRBV11-3 to TRBJ2-3, with D possibly being TRBD2 (6 bases). Germline CDR1 and CDR2: SGHNT and YENEEA. CDR3 length: 14 residues. Deletions cut 5 bases from V and 4 bases from J, with 13 bases between.

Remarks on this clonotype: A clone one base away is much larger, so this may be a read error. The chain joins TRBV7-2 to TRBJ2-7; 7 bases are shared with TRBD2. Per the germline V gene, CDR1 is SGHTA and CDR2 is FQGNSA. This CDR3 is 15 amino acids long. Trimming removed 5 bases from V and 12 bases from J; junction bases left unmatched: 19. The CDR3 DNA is TGTGCCAGCAGCACCAGACCTCTCACGCGGGAGACCCGGTACTTC. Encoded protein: CASSTRPLTRETRYF.

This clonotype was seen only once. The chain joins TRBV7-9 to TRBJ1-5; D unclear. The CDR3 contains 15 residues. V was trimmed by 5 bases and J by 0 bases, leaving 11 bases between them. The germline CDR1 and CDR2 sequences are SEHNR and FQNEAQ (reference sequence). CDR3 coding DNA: TGTGCCAGCAGCAAGGCCGGAGGTAGCAATCAGCCCCAGCATTTT. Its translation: CASSKAGGSNQPQHF.

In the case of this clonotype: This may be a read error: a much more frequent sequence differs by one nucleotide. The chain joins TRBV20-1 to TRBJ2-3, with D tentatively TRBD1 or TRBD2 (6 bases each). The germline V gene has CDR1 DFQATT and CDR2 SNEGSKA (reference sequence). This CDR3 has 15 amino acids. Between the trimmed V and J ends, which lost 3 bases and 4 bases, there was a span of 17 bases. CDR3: CSASPGGGGADTQYF. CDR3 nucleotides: TGCAGTGCTAGTCCCGGAGGGGGAGGCGCAGATACGCAGTATTTT.

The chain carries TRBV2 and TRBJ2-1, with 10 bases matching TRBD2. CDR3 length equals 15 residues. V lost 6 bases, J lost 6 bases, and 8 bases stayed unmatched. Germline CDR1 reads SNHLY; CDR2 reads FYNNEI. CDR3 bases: TGTGCCAGCAGCCTCATCCGGACTAGCGGCAATGAGCAGTTCTTC. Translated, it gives CASSLIRTSGNEQFF.

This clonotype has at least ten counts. Written as DNA, the CDR3 is TGTGCCAGCAGCTTCCTTCCCACCCACAGCACAGATACGCAGTATTTT. This gives the protein CASSFLPTHSTDTQYF. The V and J genes are TRBV7-9 and TRBJ2-3; D remains unclear. The CDR3 runs to 16 residues. Germline values: CDR1 SEHNR, CDR2 FQNEAQ (reference sequence). V lost 3 bases, J lost 0 bases, and 13 bases lay in between.

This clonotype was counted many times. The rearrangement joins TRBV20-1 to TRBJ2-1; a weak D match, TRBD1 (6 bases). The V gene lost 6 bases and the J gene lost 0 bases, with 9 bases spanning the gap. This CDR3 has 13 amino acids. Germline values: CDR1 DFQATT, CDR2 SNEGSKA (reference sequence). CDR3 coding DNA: TGCAGTGCCCCGGACAGCTCCTACAATGAGCAGTTCTTC. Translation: CSAPDSSYNEQFF.

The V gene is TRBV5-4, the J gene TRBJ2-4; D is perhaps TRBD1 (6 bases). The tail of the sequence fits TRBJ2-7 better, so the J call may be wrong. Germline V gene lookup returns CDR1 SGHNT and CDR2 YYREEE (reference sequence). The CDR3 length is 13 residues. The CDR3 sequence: CASSLVGTSEQYF. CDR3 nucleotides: TGTGCCAGCAGCTTGGTCGGGACAAGCGAGCAGTACTTC.

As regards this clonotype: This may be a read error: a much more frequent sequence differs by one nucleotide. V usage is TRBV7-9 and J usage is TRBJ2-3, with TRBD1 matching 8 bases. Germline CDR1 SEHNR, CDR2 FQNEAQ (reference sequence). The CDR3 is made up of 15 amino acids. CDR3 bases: TGTGCCCGCAGCACGCGACAGGGGAGCACAGATACGCAGTATTTT. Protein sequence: CARSTRQGSTDTQYF. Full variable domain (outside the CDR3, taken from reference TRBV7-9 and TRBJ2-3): DTGVSQNPRHKITKRGQNVTFRCDPISEHNRLYWYRQTLGQGPEFLTYFQNEAQLEKSRLLSDRFSAERPKGSFSTLEIQRTEQGDSAMYLCARSTRQGSTDTQYFGPGTRLTVL.

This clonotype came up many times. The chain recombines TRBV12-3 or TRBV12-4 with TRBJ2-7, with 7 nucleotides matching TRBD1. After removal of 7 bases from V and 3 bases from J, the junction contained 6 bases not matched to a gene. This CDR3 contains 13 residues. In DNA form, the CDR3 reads TGTGCCAGCAAGCGACAGGGTATCTACGAGCAGTACTTC. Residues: CASKRQGIYEQYF.

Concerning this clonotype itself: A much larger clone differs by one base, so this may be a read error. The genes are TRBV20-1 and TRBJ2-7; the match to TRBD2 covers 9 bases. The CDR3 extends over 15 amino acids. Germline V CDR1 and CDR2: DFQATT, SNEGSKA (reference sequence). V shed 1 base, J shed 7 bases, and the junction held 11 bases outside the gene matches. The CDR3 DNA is TGCAGTGCTAGAGCCCCAGGGCGGGGGGGCAATGAGCAGTACTTC. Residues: CSARAPGRGGNEQYF.

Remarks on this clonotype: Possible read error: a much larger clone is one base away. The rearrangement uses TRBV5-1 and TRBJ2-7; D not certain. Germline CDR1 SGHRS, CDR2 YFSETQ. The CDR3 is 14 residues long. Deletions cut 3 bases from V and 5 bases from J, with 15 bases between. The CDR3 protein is CASSWEGTIDEQYF. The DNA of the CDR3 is TGCGCCAGCAGCTGGGAAGGTACCATTGACGAGCAGTACTTC. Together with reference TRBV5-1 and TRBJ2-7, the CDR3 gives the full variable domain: KAGVTQTPRYLIKTRGQQVTLSCSPISGHRSVSWYQQTPGQGLQFLFEYFSETQRNKGNFPGRFSGRQFSNSRSEMNVSTLELGDSALYLCASSWEGTIDEQYFGPGTRLTVT.

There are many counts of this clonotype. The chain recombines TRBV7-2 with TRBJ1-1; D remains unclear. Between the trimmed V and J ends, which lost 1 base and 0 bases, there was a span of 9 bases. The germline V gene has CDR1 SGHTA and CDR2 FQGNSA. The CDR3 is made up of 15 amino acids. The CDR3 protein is CASSLGHSMNTEAFF. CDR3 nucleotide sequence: TGTGCCAGCAGCTTAGGACACAGCATGAACACTGAAGCTTTCTTT.